These 30 T cell receptor beta chains share one sample of origin, sequenced in a study of OX40 agonist ivuxolimab in advanced cancers. Sequencing used immunoSEQ multiplex PCR; TCRdb keeps in-frame clones, though not all of them. The sample carries roughly 59,000 clones, 75% to 90% recorded once. The sequenced sample was CD4+ or CD8+ T cells sorted from blood, obtained in a trial of the OX40 agonist ivuxolimab. Receptors were obtained from an adult with an advanced solid tumor such as melanoma, head and neck, liver or kidney cancer.

The CDR3 DNA sequence: TGTGCCAGCGGTAGAGCGGGGGCTAATACGCAGTATTTT. This sequence encodes CASGRAGANTQYF. V gene TRBV6-1 combines with J gene TRBJ2-3; 8 bases match TRBD2. V dropped 8 bases and J dropped 7; count of bases not matched to a gene: 8. CDR1 and CDR2 from the germline V gene are MNHNS and SASEGT. The CDR3 totals 13 residues.

The chain joins TRBV5-1 to TRBJ1-4; 8 nucleotides line up with TRBD1. The CDR3 extends over 17 amino acids. Trimming removed 3 bases from V and 0 bases from J; junction bases left unmatched: 7. Germline V gene data show CDR1 as SGHRS and CDR2 as YFSETQ. The CDR3 protein is CASSSQGATATNEKLFF. The CDR3 region has the DNA TGCGCCAGCAGCTCTCAGGGGGCGACTGCAACTAATGAAAAACTGTTTTTT.

The CDR3 loop reads CASSLQLADREFF. CDR3 nucleotides: TGCGCCAGCAGCTTGCAACTAGCAGACCGGGAGTTCTTC. The chain links TRBV5-1 to TRBJ2-1, with D perhaps TRBD2 (6 bases). Trimming shortened V by 1 base and J by 14 bases, and 16 bases separated the two germline ends. The CDR3 runs 13 residues. Germline values: CDR1 SGHRS, CDR2 YFSETQ. The full variable domain, with the rest looked up from reference TRBV5-1 and TRBJ2-1, is KAGVTQTPRYLIKTRGQQVTLSCSPISGHRSVSWYQQTPGQGLQFLFEYFSETQRNKGNFPGRFSGRQFSNSRSEMNVSTLELGDSALYLCASSLQLADREFFGPGTRLTVL.

V usage is TRBV27 and J usage is TRBJ2-1; no clear D. The ends were cut back, 8 bases at V and 6 bases at J, with 17 bases in the middle. The CDR3 sequence is 14 residues long. CDR1 and CDR2 from the germline V gene are MNHEY and SMNVEV (reference sequence). CDR3 nucleotides: TGTGCCAGCGTAGGCGGCCCCTGGGGCAATGAGCAGTTCTTC. Protein: CASVGGPWGNEQFF.

This clone was seen a single time. The gene calls are TRBV10-3 and TRBJ2-7; D remains ambiguous. The CDR3 is made up of 13 amino acids. CDR1 ENHRY and CDR2 SYGVKD come from the germline V gene. V shed 0 bases and J shed 4 bases, with 7 bases lying between them. CDR3 coding DNA: TGTGCCATCAGTGAGTCGGTACAGTACGAGCAGTACTTC. It codes for CAISESVQYEQYF.

The V gene is TRBV11-2, the J gene TRBJ1-3, with D perhaps matching TRBD1 (6 bases). There are 15 residues in the CDR3. Trimming cost V 5 bases and J 0 bases, with 11 bases left between them. The germline gives CDR1 SGHAT, CDR2 FQNNGV. This CDR3 is CASSHGQSSGNTIYF. In DNA, the CDR3 is TGTGCCAGCAGCCACGGACAGAGCTCTGGAAACACCATATATTTT.

Regarding this clone: This CDR3 is also generated by other DNA sequences in the sample. The chain recombines TRBV5-1 with TRBJ2-5; D unclear. In germline, CDR1 is SGHRS, CDR2 YFSETQ. The CDR3 spans 13 residues. V lost 4 bases to trimming and J lost 1 base, with 8 bases between them. The CDR3 protein is CASSLYSQETQYF. Written as DNA, the CDR3 is TGCGCCAGCAGCCTTTACAGCCAAGAGACCCAGTACTTC.

The V call is TRBV7-9, the J call TRBJ2-2; D unclear. The CDR3 runs to 13 residues. The germline V gene encodes CDR1 SEHNR and CDR2 FQNEAQ (reference sequence). Trimming removed 3 bases from V and 7 bases from J, with 9 bases in between. The CDR3, as DNA: TGTGCCAGCAGCTTGCTGGTTAACGGGGAGCTGTTTTTT. Amino acid sequence: CASSLLVNGELFF.

The chain uses TRBV6-1 and TRBJ1-3, with 11 bases aligning to TRBD1. CDR1 is MNHNS, CDR2 SASEGT, per germline. With V trimmed by 6 bases and J by 2 bases, 3 bases remained unmatched. The CDR3 is 15 amino acids. The CDR3 region has the DNA TGTGCCAGCAGGCCGGGACAGGGGGCTGGAAACACCATATATTTT. Translating gives CASRPGQGAGNTIYF.

The rearrangement joins TRBV4-1 to TRBJ1-1, with TRBD1 matching over 7 bases. Trimming removed 1 base from V and 1 base from J; junction bases left unmatched: 3. The length of the CDR3 is 15 residues. Germline CDR1 reads MGHRA; CDR2 reads YSYEKL. CDR3 DNA: TGCGCCAGCAGCCAAGGAAGACAGGGGAACACTGAAGCTTTCTTT. It translates to CASSQGRQGNTEAFF.

V usage is TRBV5-4 and J usage is TRBJ2-1, with no clear D. The CDR3 has 13 amino acids. Trimming took 0 bases from V and 8 from J, leaving 9 bases between them. Germline V CDR1 and CDR2: SGHNT, YYREEE (reference sequence). CDR3 bases: TGTGCCAGCAGCTTGGTCGTCTCGGATGAGCAGTTCTTC. Its translation is CASSLVVSDEQFF.

The chain has TRBV6-1 and TRBJ1-4, with D perhaps TRBD1 (6 bases). The CDR3 is 14 amino acids. The V gene's germline CDR1 is MNHNS and CDR2 SASEGT. Between the trimmed V and J ends, which lost 3 bases and 4 bases, there was a span of 9 bases. The DNA for the CDR3 is TGTGCCAGCAGTGAGCTACAGGGTAATGAAAAACTGTTTTTT. Translated: CASSELQGNEKLFF.

The V and J genes are TRBV11-3 and TRBJ2-3, with 11 positions matching TRBD2. J gave up 11 bases and V 5 bases, and 6 bases lay outside the gene matches. From germline, CDR1 is SGHNT and CDR2 YENEEA. This CDR3 has 13 residues. The CDR3 is CASSRGLAGRQYF. Here the CDR3 DNA reads TGTGCCAGCAGCAGAGGACTAGCGGGTAGGCAGTATTTT.

The J gene is TRBJ2-2, the V gene TRBV4-2; the match to TRBD1 covers 7 bases. The germline gives CDR1 LGHNA, CDR2 YNFKEQ. V lost 3 bases and J lost 3; bases outside the gene matches: 4. This CDR3 has 15 residues. CDR3 residues: CASSQSDRDTGELFF. CDR3 sequence (DNA): TGTGCCAGCAGCCAGTCTGACAGGGACACCGGGGAGCTGTTTTTT.

This clone appeared once. The junction and the germline gene differ at one end; a read error may be behind it. J is TRBJ1-3 and V is TRBV14; 9 nucleotides match TRBD1. This CDR3 has 15 amino acids. CDR1 and CDR2 from the germline V gene are SGHDN and FVKESK. CDR3 residues: CASGQTGGYGNTIYF. CDR3 nucleotide sequence: TGTGCCAGCGGCCAAACAGGGGGCTACGGAAACACCATATATTTT.

The V and J genes are TRBV19 and TRBJ1-5, with 8 nucleotides matching TRBD1. In germline, CDR1 is LNHDA, CDR2 SQIVND (reference sequence). The V and J ends lost 7 bases and 5 bases, in that order; junction bases with no gene match: 4. CDR3 length equals 13 residues. The CDR3 sequence: CASTQGGDQPQHF. CDR3 DNA: TGTGCCAGTACACAGGGGGGGGATCAGCCCCAGCATTTT.

The rearrangement links TRBV20-1 to TRBJ1-2; tentative D call: TRBD1 (5 bases). The CDR3 spans 11 residues. The germline V and J ends were trimmed by 3 bases and 5 bases, with 7 bases remaining between them. The germline CDR1 and CDR2 sequences are DFQATT and SNEGSKA (reference sequence). The CDR3 nucleotides are TGCAGTGCTAGGGGACGGTATGGCTACACCTTC. It encodes CSARGRYGYTF.

V and J are TRBV29-1 and TRBJ1-1, with D possibly matching TRBD1 (5 bases). The CDR3 length is 13 residues. V lost 3 bases and J lost 3, with 11 bases in between. The germline gives CDR1 SQVTM, CDR2 ANQGSEA. This chain's CDR3 is CSVDTAGDTEAFF. DNA for the CDR3: TGCAGCGTTGACACCGCGGGGGACACTGAAGCTTTCTTT.

The chain combines TRBV10-3 with TRBJ1-1; 8 bases fit TRBD1. V shed 4 bases and J 3 bases; nucleotides not matched to a gene: 7. Germline V gene lookup returns CDR1 ENHRY and CDR2 SYGVKD. CDR3 length: 15 residues. Written as DNA, the CDR3 is TGTGCCATCAGTGGGCGGACAGGGACGGACACTGAAGCTTTCTTT. Its protein product is CAISGRTGTDTEAFF.

For this clone: Other DNA sequences in this sample translate to the same CDR3. This chain connects TRBV18 to TRBJ2-5; D is possibly TRBD1 (5 bases). The V end lost 5 bases, the J end lost 3 bases, and 10 bases lay between the germline ends. The germline gives CDR1 KGHSH, CDR2 LQKENI. The CDR3 has 13 amino acids. DNA for the CDR3: TGTGCCAGCTCATCAATCAGGGAAGAGACCCAGTACTTC. Translating gives CASSSIREETQYF.

The chain has TRBV5-8 and TRBJ1-3; D is undetermined. This CDR3 has 14 residues. The germline V gene encodes CDR1 SGHTS and CDR2 YDEGEE. V lost 1 base and J 4 bases, leaving 9 bases between the germline ends. The CDR3 sequence is CASSLRGTGNTIYF. CDR3 DNA sequence: TGTGCCAGCAGCTTGCGGGGAACAGGAAACACCATATATTTT.

The gene calls are TRBV5-4 and TRBJ2-7; D perhaps matches TRBD1 (6 bases). Germline CDR1 is SGHNT and CDR2 is YYREEE (reference sequence). The CDR3 contains 15 residues. The V and J ends lost 6 bases and 5 bases respectively, with 21 bases between them. CDR3 in amino acids: CASTSEQGRLDEQYF. The CDR3 DNA sequence: TGTGCCAGCACCTCCGAACAGGGTAGATTGGACGAGCAGTACTTC.

The gene calls are TRBV5-1 and TRBJ2-4; TRBD2 aligns across 14 bases. This CDR3 contains 15 residues. CDR1 is SGHRS and CDR2 is YFSETQ in the germline V gene. Germline trimming cut 4 bases from V and 6 bases from J; bases unmatched to any gene: 3. CDR3 loop: CASSPGTSGRNIQYF. DNA for the CDR3: TGCGCCAGCAGCCCAGGGACTAGCGGGAGAAACATTCAGTACTTC.

This chain uses TRBV4-1 with TRBJ2-1; D may be TRBD1 or TRBD2 (6 bases each). Germline V gene lookup returns CDR1 MGHRA and CDR2 YSYEKL. The CDR3 extends over 16 amino acids. The V end lost 3 bases, the J end lost 3 bases, and 15 bases lay between the germline ends. CDR3 nucleotide sequence: TGCGCCAGCAGCCACCGAGGGGGGTCCGACTACAATGAGCAGTTCTTC. It codes for CASSHRGGSDYNEQFF.

The rearrangement links TRBV2 to TRBJ1-1; D remains unclear. With 3 bases removed from V and 1 base from J, the gap between germline ends came to 3 bases. Germline CDR1 and CDR2: SNHLY and FYNNEI. CDR3 size: 12 residues. The CDR3 nucleotides are TGTGCCAGCAGTGACCCGAACACTGAAGCTTTCTTT. Translating gives CASSDPNTEAFF. Full variable domain (remainder filled in from reference TRBV2 and TRBJ1-1): EPEVTQTPSHQVTQMGQEVILRCVPISNHLYFYWYRQILGQKVEFLVSFYNNEISEKSEIFDDQFSVERPDGSNFTLKIRSTKLEDSAMYFCASSDPNTEAFFGQGTRLTVV.

This chain's CDR3 is CSVNPSGANVLTF. For the CDR3, the DNA is TGCAGCGTTAACCCCTCTGGGGCCAACGTCCTGACTTTC. The gene calls are TRBV29-1 and TRBJ2-6; unclear D gene. The V gene lost 5 bases and the J gene lost 0 bases, with 5 bases spanning the gap. CDR1 SQVTM and CDR2 ANQGSEA come from the germline V gene. This CDR3 region has 13 residues.

The chain couples TRBV2 to TRBJ2-1; unclear D gene. Germline V gives CDR1 SNHLY, CDR2 FYNNEI. Trimming pared 2 bases from V and 4 bases from J, leaving 12 bases between. The CDR3 runs 15 residues. Here the CDR3 DNA reads TGTGCCAGCAGTGAACAGCCCCAAGCGTACAATGAGCAGTTCTTC. It specifies CASSEQPQAYNEQFF.

This chain connects TRBV6-6 to TRBJ1-5; 8 bases agree with TRBD1. The CDR3 covers 15 residues. Germline CDR1 MNHNY, CDR2 SVGAGI (reference sequence). The trim removed 5 bases at V and 3 bases at J, leaving 6 bases unmatched. Written as DNA, the CDR3 is TGTGCCAGCAGTGGATCCAGGGGGCTCAATCAGCCCCAGCATTTT. Amino acids: CASSGSRGLNQPQHF.

V usage is TRBV2 and J usage is TRBJ2-7; 14 bases map to TRBD2. The length of the CDR3 is 16 residues. In germline, CDR1 is SNHLY, CDR2 FYNNEI. V was clipped by 6 bases and J by 4 bases; unmatched bases: 8. CDR3 in DNA: TGTGCCAGCAGACCGGGACTAGCGGGAGACAGGTACGAGCAGTACTTC. This encodes CASRPGLAGDRYEQYF.

The gene calls are TRBV7-3 and TRBJ2-3; D is perhaps TRBD1 (6 bases). The germline V gene encodes CDR1 SGHTA and CDR2 FQGTGA. This CDR3 has 17 residues. V was shortened by 1 base and J by 1 base, with 15 bases between the two germline ends. Written as DNA, the CDR3 is TGTGCCAGCAGCTTAATTGGGGGCCGTGGACGCACAGATACGCAGTATTTT. Its translation: CASSLIGGRGRTDTQYF.